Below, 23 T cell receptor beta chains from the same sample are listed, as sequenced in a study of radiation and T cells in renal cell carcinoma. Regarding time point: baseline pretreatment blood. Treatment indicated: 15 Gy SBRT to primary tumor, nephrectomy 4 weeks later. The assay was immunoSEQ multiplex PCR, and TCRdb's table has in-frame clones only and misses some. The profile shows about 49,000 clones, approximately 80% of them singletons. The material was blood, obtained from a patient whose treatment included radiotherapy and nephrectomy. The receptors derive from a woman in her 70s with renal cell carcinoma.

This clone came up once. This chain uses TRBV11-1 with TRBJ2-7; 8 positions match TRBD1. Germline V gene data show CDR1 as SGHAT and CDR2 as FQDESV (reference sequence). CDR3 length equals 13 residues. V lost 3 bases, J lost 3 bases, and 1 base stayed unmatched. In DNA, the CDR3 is TGTGCCAGCAGCTTGGGACAGGTCTACGAGCAGTACTTC. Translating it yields CASSLGQVYEQYF.

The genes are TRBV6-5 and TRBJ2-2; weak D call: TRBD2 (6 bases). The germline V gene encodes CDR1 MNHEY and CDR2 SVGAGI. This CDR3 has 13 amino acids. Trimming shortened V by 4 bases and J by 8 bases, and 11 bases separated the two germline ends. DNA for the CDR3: TGTGCCAGCAGTTTAGCGGATGCGGGGGAGCTGTTTTTT. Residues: CASSLADAGELFF.

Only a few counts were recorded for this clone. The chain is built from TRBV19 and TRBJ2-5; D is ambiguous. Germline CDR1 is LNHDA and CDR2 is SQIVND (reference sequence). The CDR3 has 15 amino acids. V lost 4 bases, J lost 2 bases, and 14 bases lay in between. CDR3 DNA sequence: TGTGCCAGTAGTAGCCCGAGTTGGAGACAAGAGACCCAGTACTTC. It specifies CASSSPSWRQETQYF.

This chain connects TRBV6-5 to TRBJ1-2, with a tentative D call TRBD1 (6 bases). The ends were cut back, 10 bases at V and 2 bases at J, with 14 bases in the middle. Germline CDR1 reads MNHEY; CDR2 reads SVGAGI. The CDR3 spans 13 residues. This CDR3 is CATKTGQNYGYTF. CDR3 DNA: TGTGCCACGAAGACTGGACAGAACTATGGCTACACCTTC.

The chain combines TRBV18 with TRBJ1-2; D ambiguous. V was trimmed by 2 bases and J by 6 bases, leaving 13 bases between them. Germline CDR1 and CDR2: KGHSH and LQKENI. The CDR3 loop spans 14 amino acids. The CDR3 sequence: CASSPAAQKHGYTF. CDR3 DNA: TGTGCCAGCTCACCAGCCGCCCAAAAGCATGGCTACACCTTC.

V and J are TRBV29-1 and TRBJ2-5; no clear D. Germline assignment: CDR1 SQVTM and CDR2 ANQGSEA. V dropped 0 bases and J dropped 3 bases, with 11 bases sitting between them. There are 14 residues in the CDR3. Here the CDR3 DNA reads TGCAGCGTTGAAGATCGCGTCTTGGAAGAGACCCAGTACTTC. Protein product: CSVEDRVLEETQYF.

The CDR3: CASSPAGTSLYEQYF. In DNA form, the CDR3 reads TGTGCCAGCAGCCCAGCCGGGACTAGTCTCTACGAGCAGTACTTC. The chain is built from TRBV4-2 and TRBJ2-7; 8 bases line up with TRBD2. The CDR3 runs to 15 residues. J gave up 3 bases and V 4 bases, and 8 bases lay outside the gene matches. From germline, CDR1 is LGHNA and CDR2 YNFKEQ.

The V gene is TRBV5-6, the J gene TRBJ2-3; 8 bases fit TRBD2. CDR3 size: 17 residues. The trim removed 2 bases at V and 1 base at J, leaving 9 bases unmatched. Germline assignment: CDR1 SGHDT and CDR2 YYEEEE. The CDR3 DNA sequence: TGTGCCAGCAGCTTCTCTTGGTCCGGGGGGGGCACAGATACGCAGTATTTT. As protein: CASSFSWSGGGTDTQYF.

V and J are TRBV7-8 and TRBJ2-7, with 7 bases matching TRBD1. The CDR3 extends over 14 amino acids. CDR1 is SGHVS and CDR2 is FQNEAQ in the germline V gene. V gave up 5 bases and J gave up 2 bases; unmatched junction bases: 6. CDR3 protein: CASSPGTATYEQYF. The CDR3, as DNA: TGTGCCAGCAGCCCCGGGACAGCTACCTACGAGCAGTACTTC.

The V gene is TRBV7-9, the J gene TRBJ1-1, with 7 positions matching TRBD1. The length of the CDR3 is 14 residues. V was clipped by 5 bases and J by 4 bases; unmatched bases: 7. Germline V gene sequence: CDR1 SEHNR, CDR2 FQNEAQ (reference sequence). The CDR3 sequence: CASSTGAGGTEAFF. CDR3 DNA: TGTGCCAGCAGCACAGGGGCGGGTGGCACTGAAGCTTTCTTT. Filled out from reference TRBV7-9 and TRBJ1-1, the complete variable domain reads DTGVSQNPRHKITKRGQNVTFRCDPISEHNRLYWYRQTLGQGPEFLTYFQNEAQLEKSRLLSDRFSAERPKGSFSTLEIQRTEQGDSAMYLCASSTGAGGTEAFFGQGTRLTVV.

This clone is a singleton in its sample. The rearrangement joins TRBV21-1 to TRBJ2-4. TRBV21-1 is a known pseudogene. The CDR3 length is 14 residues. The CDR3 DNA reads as TGTGCCAGCAGCAAGGATCCTATCAAAAACATTCAGTACTTC. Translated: CASSKDPIKNIQYF.

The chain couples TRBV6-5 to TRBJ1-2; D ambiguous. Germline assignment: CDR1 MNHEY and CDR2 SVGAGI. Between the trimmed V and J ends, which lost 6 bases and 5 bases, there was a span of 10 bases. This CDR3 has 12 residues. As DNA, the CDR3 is TGTGCCAGCAGCCAACGACCGTATGGCTACACCTTC. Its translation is CASSQRPYGYTF.

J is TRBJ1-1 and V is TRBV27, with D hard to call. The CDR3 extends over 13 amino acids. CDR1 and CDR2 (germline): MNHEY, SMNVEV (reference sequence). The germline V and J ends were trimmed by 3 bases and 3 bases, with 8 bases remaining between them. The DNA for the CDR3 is TGTGCCAGCAGTTTGAGGGCAGACACTGAAGCTTTCTTT. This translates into CASSLRADTEAFF.

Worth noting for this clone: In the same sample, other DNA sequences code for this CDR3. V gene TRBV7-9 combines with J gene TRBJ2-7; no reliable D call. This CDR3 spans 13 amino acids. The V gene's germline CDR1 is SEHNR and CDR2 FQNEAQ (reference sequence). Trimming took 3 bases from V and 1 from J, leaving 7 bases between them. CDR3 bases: TGTGCCAGCAGCTTGCCGGGTTCCTACGAGCAGTACTTC. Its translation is CASSLPGSYEQYF.

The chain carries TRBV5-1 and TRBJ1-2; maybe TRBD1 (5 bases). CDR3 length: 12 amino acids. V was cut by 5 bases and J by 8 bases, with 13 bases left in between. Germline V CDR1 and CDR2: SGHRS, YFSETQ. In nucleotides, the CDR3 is TGCGCCAGCAGGGAGGGGAACGGGGGCTACACCTTC. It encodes CASREGNGGYTF. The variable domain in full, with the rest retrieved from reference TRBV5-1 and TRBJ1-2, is KAGVTQTPRYLIKTRGQQVTLSCSPISGHRSVSWYQQTPGQGLQFLFEYFSETQRNKGNFPGRFSGRQFSNSRSEMNVSTLELGDSALYLCASREGNGGYTFGSGTRLTVV.

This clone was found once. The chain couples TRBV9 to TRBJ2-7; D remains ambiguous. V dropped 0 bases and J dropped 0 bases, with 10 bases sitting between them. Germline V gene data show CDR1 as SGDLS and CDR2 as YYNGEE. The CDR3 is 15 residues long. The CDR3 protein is CASSVDEFSSYEQYF. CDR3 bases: TGTGCCAGCAGCGTAGATGAGTTTAGCTCCTACGAGCAGTACTTC.

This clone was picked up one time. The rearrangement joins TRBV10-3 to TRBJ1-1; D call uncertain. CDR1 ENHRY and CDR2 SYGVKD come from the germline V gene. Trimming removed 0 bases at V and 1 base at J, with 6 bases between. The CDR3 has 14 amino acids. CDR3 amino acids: CAISESPGNTEAFF. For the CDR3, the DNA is TGTGCCATCAGTGAGTCTCCGGGGAACACTGAAGCTTTCTTT.

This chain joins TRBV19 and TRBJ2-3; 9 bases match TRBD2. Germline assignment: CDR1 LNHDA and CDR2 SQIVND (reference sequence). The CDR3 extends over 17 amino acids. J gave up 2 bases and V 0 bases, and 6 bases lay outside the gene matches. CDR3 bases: TGTGCCAGTAGTATAGATCTTCTAGCGGGAAACACAGATACGCAGTATTTT. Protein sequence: CASSIDLLAGNTDTQYF.

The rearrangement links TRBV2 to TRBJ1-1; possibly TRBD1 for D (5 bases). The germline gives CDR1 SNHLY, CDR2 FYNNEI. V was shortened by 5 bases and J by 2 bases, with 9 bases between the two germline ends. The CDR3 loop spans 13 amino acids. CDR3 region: CASSRDGNTEAFF. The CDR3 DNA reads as TGTGCCAGCAGTAGGGACGGAAACACTGAAGCTTTCTTT.

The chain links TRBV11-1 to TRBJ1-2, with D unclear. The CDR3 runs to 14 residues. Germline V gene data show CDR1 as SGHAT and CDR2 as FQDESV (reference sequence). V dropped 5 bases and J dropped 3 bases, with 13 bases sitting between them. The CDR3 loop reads CASSPLFTYYGYTF. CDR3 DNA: TGTGCCAGCAGCCCCCTTTTCACTTACTATGGCTACACCTTC.

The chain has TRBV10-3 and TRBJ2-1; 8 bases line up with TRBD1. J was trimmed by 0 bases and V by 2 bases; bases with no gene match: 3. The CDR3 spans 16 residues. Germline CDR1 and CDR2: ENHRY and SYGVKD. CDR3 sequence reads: CAISERQGSSYNEQFF. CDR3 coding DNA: TGTGCCATCAGTGAGCGACAGGGGAGCTCCTACAATGAGCAGTTCTTC.

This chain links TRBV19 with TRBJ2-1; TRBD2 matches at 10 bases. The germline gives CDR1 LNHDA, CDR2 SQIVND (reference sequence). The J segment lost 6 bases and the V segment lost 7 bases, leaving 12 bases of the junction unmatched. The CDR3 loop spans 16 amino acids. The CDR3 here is CASNSRPSGRSNEQFF. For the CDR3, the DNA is TGTGCCAGTAATTCGAGGCCTAGCGGGAGAAGCAATGAGCAGTTCTTC.

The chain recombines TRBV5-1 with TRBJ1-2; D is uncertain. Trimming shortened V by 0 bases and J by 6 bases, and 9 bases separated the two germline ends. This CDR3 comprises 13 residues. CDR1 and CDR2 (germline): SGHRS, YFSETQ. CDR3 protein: CASSLGPENGYTF. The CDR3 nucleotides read TGCGCCAGCAGCTTGGGGCCCGAGAATGGCTACACCTTC.